The 11 T cell receptor beta chains presented below share a single source sample, sequenced in a study of T cells in Graves' hyperthyroidism and ophthalmopathy (dated by TCRdb to the late 2010s). The method behind the library was multiplex PCR. The sequencer was an Illumina HiSeq 2000. The TCR beta CDR3 regions were amplified from RNA transcripts. The first round of RT-PCR for the TCR CDR3 was performed with the HTBI primer set and the Qiagen OneStep RT-PCR kit. Using fastp at Q25 and MiXCR, TCRdb reprocessed the public reads and kept productive beta chains. Rows with one shared CDR3 protein collapse into an entry with the most common genes and DNA. In this sample the table shows a few hundred thousand distinct CDR3 sequences, roughly 14% of which occur a single time. The ten top clones hold about 20% of the sample. Material: blood. These receptor sequences come from a woman aged 30 to 39 with Graves' ophthalmopathy.

This clonotype was counted at least ten times. V and J are TRBV5-1 and TRBJ2-7, with TRBD1 matching 9 bases. The trim removed 2 bases at V and 5 bases at J, leaving 8 bases unmatched. The CDR3 is 15 residues long. Germline values: CDR1 SGHRS, CDR2 YFSETQ. Here the CDR3 DNA reads TGCGCCAGCAGCTTAACCCTGGGACAGGGCCACGAGCAGTACTTC. This translates into CASSLTLGQGHEQYF.

At least ten counts were recorded for this clonotype. The chain couples TRBV6-1 to TRBJ2-3; D unresolved. Germline CDR1 and CDR2: MNHNS and SASEGT. This CDR3 contains 14 residues. Trimming pared 7 bases from V and 0 bases from J, leaving 11 bases between. As DNA, the CDR3 is TGTGCCAGCAATCAGGATACCAGCACAGATACGCAGTATTTT. Translation gives CASNQDTSTDTQYF.

V and J are TRBV30 and TRBJ1-2; 7 bases line up with TRBD1. The junction had 3 bases not matched to a gene; V was cut back by 4 bases and J by 1 base. CDR3 size: 13 residues. Germline V gene data show CDR1 as GTSNPN and CDR2 as SVGIG (reference sequence). CDR3 in amino acids: CAWKSGGNYGYTF. The CDR3 coding sequence is TGTGCCTGGAAGTCAGGGGGTAACTATGGCTACACCTTC.

This clonotype occurred many times. The chain joins TRBV28 to TRBJ2-4; D assignment may be TRBD1 or TRBD2 (5 bases each). Germline CDR1 MDHEN, CDR2 SYDVKM. The V end lost 4 bases, the J end lost 7 bases, and 23 bases lay between the germline ends. CDR3 size: 17 residues. The CDR3 coding sequence is TGTGCCAGCAGTTCTGAGCGCCGGCCCAACGAGGGGAACATTCAGTACTTC. Translated: CASSSERRPNEGNIQYF.

This clonotype was observed a few times. The chain links TRBV7-6 to TRBJ2-2; the D call may be TRBD1 or TRBD2 (5 bases each). CDR1 and CDR2 (germline): SGHVS, FNYEAQ. The V end lost 5 bases, the J end lost 4 bases, and 20 bases lay between the germline ends. The CDR3 loop spans 17 amino acids. In nucleotides, the CDR3 is TGTGCCAGCAGCCCACGCGTGTCGGGGCTGCCCACCGGGGAGCTGTTTTTT. Residues: CASSPRVSGLPTGELFF.

This clonotype was counted many times. The chain has TRBV5-8 and TRBJ1-1; the match to TRBD1 covers 7 bases. The CDR3 contains 14 residues. CDR1 is SGHTS and CDR2 is YDEGEE in the germline V gene. V was clipped by 4 bases and J by 4 bases; unmatched bases: 7. The CDR3 reads CASSRKTGFTEAFF. The CDR3 nucleotides are TGTGCCAGCAGCCGTAAGACAGGGTTCACTGAAGCTTTCTTT.

This clonotype was seen only a few times. The rearrangement uses TRBV9 and TRBJ1-6, with D uncertain. Trimming removed 1 base from V and 6 bases from J, with 11 bases in between. The CDR3 length is 15 residues. The V gene's germline CDR1 is SGDLS and CDR2 YYNGEE. CDR3 sequence: CASSVLGTVNSPLHF. The CDR3 DNA reads as TGTGCCAGCAGCGTACTGGGAACCGTTAATTCACCCCTCCACTTT.

This clonotype has ten or more counts. The chain is built from TRBV20-1 and TRBJ2-5; possibly TRBD2 for D (6 bases). The germline V and J ends were trimmed by 1 base and 0 bases, with 6 bases remaining between them. The CDR3 length is 13 residues. Germline CDR1 is DFQATT and CDR2 is SNEGSKA (reference sequence). This chain's CDR3 is CSARGLDQETQYF. CDR3 sequence (DNA): TGCAGTGCTAGAGGACTAGACCAAGAGACCCAGTACTTC.

This clonotype occurred many times. The chain uses TRBV29-1 and TRBJ2-7; 10 nucleotides align to TRBD1. There are 13 residues in the CDR3. Germline V gene data show CDR1 as SQVTM and CDR2 as ANQGSEA. The V segment lost 6 bases and the J segment 6 bases; nucleotides outside the gene matches: 8. The CDR3 region is CSVTGTGESEQYF. The CDR3 DNA reads TGCAGCGTAACCGGGACAGGGGAGTCCGAGCAGTACTTC.

This clonotype has more than one count but fewer than ten. The gene calls are TRBV28 and TRBJ1-5; TRBD1 matches at 7 bases. CDR3 length: 17 residues. Per the germline V gene, CDR1 is MDHEN and CDR2 is SYDVKM. V trimming: 4 bases; J trimming: 3 bases; junction bases outside the gene matches: 12. Here the CDR3 reads CASSSLGQRKNNQPQHF. CDR3 sequence (DNA): TGTGCCAGCAGTTCACTGGGACAGAGAAAAAACAATCAGCCCCAGCATTTT.

This clonotype was found many times. The chain combines TRBV4-2 with TRBJ2-7, with D possibly TRBD1 on 7 matching bases. V lost 4 bases to trimming and J lost 6 bases, with 22 bases between them. Germline V gives CDR1 LGHNA, CDR2 YNFKEQ. The CDR3 loop spans 16 amino acids. CDR3: CASSRWTGLNKGEQYF. For the CDR3, the DNA is TGTGCCAGCAGCCGATGGACAGGACTAAACAAAGGCGAGCAGTACTTC.